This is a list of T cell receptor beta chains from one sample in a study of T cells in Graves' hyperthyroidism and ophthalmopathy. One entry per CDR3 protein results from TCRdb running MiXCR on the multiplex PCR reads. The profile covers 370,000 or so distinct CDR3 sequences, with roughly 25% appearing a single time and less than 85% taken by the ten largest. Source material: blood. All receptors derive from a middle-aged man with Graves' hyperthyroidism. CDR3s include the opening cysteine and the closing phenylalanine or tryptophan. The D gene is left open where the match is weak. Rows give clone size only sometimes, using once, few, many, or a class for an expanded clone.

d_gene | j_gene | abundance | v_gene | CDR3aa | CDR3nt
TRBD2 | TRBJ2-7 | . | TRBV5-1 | CASRLAENSYEQYF | TGCGCCAGCAGACTAGCGGAAAACTCCTACGAGCAGTACTTC
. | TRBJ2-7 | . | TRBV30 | CAWSGINSYEQYF | TGTGCCTGGAGCGGGATAAACTCCTACGAGCAGTACTTC
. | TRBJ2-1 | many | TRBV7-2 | CASTTKRNEQFF | TGTGCCAGCACCACGAAGAGGAATGAGCAGTTCTTC
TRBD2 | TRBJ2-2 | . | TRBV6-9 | CASSYRTSGTANTGELFF | TGTGCCAGCAGTTATAGGACTAGCGGGACTGCGAACACCGGGGAGCTGTTTTTT
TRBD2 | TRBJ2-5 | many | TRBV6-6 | CASSYSLAGGPQETQYF | TGTGCCAGCAGTTACTCCCTAGCGGGAGGGCCTCAAGAGACCCAGTACTTC
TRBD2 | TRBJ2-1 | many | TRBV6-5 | CASSYRTSGSYNEQFF | TGTGCCAGCAGTTACCGGACTAGCGGGAGCTACAATGAGCAGTTCTTC
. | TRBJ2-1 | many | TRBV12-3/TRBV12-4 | CASSLSLRDEQFF | TGTGCCAGCAGTTTGTCGCTAAGGGACGAGCAGTTCTTC
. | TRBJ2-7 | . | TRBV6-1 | CASSEGDEQYF | TGTGCCAGCAGTGAAGGAGACGAGCAGTACTTC
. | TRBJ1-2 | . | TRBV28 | CASIGGDDYGYTF | TGTGCCAGCATAGGGGGTGATGACTATGGCTACACCTTC
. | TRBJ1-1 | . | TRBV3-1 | CASSPPPVGMFMNTEAFF | TGTGCCAGCAGCCCCCCCCCCGTTGGGATGTTTATGAACACTGAAGCTTTCTTT
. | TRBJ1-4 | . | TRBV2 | CASRDRPNEKLFF | TGTGCCAGCAGGGACAGACCAAATGAAAAACTGTTTTTT
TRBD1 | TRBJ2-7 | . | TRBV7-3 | CASSPTGGSEQYF | TGTGCCAGCAGCCCTACAGGGGGCAGCGAGCAGTACTTC
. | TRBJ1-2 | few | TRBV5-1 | CASSAGFPGYTF | TGCGCCAGCAGCGCCGGGTTTCCTGGCTACACCTTC
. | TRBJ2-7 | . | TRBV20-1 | CSARDGVWGSAYEQYF | TGCAGTGCTAGAGATGGGGTATGGGGGAGCGCCTACGAGCAGTACTTC
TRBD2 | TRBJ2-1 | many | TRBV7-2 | CASSAFTSGGPSYNEQFF | TGTGCCAGCAGCGCATTCACTAGCGGGGGCCCGTCCTACAATGAGCAGTTCTTC
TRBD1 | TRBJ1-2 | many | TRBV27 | CASSSAGTGGKKDYGYTF | TGTGCCAGCAGTTCTGCCGGGACAGGGGGCAAAAAAGACTATGGCTACACCTTC
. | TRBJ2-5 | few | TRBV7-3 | CASSLSGPGETQYF | TGTGCCAGCAGCTTAAGCGGCCCGGGGGAGACCCAGTACTTC
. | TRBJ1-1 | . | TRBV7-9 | CASRGKVNTEAFF | TGTGCCAGCAGGGGGAAAGTGAACACTGAAGCTTTCTTT
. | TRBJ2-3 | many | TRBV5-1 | CASGRTDTQYF | TGCGCCAGCGGTCGAACAGATACGCAGTATTTT
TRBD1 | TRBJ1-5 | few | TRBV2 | CASSDATGYQPQHF | TGTGCCAGCAGTGATGCGACAGGGTATCAGCCCCAGCATTTT
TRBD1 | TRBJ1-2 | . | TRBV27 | CASSGQEHYGYTF | TGTGCCAGTTCAGGACAGGAGCACTATGGCTACACCTTC
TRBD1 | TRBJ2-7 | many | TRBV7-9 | CASRPDRAHEQYF | TGTGCCAGCAGACCGGACAGGGCACACGAGCAGTACTTC
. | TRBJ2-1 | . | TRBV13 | CASSLGGIFNEQFF | TGTGCCAGCAGCTTGGGCGGGATATTCAATGAGCAGTTCTTC
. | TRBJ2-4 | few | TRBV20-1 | CSAFGLLNIQYF | TGCAGTGCCTTCGGACTGTTAAACATTCAGTACTTC
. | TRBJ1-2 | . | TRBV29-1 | CSVAGGYGYTF | TGCAGCGTTGCTGGGGGCTATGGCTACACCTTC
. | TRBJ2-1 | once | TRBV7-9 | CASSTLESFTYNEQFF | TGTGCCAGCAGCACCCTAGAGTCCTTTACTTACAATGAGCAGTTCTTC
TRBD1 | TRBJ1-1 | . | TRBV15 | CATSARDRGVTEAFF | TGTGCCACCAGCGCAAGGGACAGGGGGGTGACTGAAGCTTTCTTT
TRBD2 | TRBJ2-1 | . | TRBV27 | CASSLNGRAFGYNEQFF | TGTGCCAGCAGTTTGAACGGGAGGGCCTTTGGGTACAATGAGCAGTTCTTC
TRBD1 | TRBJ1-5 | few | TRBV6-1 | CASSENWDSKYQPQHF | TGTGCCAGCAGTGAAAACTGGGACAGCAAATATCAGCCCCAGCATTTT
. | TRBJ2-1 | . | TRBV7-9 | CASSQQGPDSEQFF | TGTGCCAGCAGCCAACAGGGTCCAGACTCTGAGCAGTTCTTC
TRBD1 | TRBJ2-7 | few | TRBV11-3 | CASSHRTGRGSEQYF | TGTGCCAGCAGCCATCGGACAGGGCGAGGGTCCGAGCAGTACTTC
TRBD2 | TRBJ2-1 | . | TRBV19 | CASTPGLAKKVPYNEQFF | TGTGCCAGTACCCCAGGACTAGCCAAGAAGGTACCCTACAATGAGCAGTTCTTC
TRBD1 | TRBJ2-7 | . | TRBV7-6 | CASSLGTGRWGEQYF | TGTGCCAGCAGCTTAGGGACAGGTCGGTGGGGCGAGCAGTACTTC